This T cell receptor beta chain was sequenced in a study of vaccination and CD4 T cells after COVID-19. Overall study context: From HCoV-229E, HCoV-OC43, HCoV-NL63 and SARS-CoV-2, overlapping spike peptides were used to stimulate the cells.

The treatment denotes: approximately nine-day PBMC culture with coronavirus spike peptide pools or control peptides (ViraFEST assay). Cultured CD4+ T-cell DNA underwent Oncomine TCR Beta short-read sequencing. TCRdb fed the PCR reads into MiXCR, producing one record per CDR3 protein. The sample contains more than 20,000 distinct CDR3 sequences, approximately 50% of which appear only once. CDR1 is SGHDT, CDR2 YYEEEE, per germline. There are 14 residues in the CDR3. The V gene lost 3 bases and the J gene lost 10 bases, with 17 bases spanning the gap. This clonotype was observed a handful of times. What it binds is not known.

The material sequenced was CD4+ T cells from blood, cultured in vitro, taken before SARS-CoV-2 vaccination. The receptor was derived from a human donor who received a COVID-19 vaccine. This chain joins TRBV5-6 and TRBJ2-4; D not resolved. CDR3 DNA sequence: TGTGCCAGCAGCTACCTACAGAGCCAGAGGATTCAGTACTTC. It yields the protein CASSYLQSQRIQYF.